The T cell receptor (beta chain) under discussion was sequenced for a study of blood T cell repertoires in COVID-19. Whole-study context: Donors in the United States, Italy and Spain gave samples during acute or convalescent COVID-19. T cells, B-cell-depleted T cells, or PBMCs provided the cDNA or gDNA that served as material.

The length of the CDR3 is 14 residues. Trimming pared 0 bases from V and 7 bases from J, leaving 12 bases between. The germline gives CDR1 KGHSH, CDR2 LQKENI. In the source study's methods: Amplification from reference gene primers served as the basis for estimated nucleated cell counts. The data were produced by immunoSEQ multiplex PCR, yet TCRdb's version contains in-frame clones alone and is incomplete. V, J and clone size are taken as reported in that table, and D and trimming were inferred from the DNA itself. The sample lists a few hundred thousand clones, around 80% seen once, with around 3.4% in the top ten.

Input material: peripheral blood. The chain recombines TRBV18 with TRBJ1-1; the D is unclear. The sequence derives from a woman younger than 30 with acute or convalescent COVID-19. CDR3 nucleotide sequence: TGTGCCAGCTCACCACCTGCGGCAGCCCTTGAAGCTTTCTTT. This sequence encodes CASSPPAAALEAFF.